These 27 T cell receptor beta chains came from one sample sequenced in a study of cytomegalovirus exposure and HLA in healthy donors. The PCR made use of 60 Vbeta and 13 Jbeta primers. Profiled with immunoSEQ multiplex PCR; TCRdb holds only in-frame clones, not every one. Here the sample spans a few hundred thousand clones, approximately 78% being singletons. The specimen was PBMCs. These receptors were taken from a man younger than 40 in good health and CMV-seronegative.

The chain has TRBV7-2 and TRBJ2-2; D is perhaps TRBD2 (5 bases). V dropped 7 bases and J dropped 4 bases, with 19 bases sitting between them. Germline V gives CDR1 SGHTA, CDR2 FQGNSA. This CDR3 contains 16 residues. In DNA, the CDR3 is TGTGCCAGCACCATGCCGTATAAGCGGCTCACCGGGGAGCTGTTTTTT. Its translation is CASTMPYKRLTGELFF.

This clone has more than one count but fewer than ten. This sequence joins TRBV6-1 and TRBJ1-6; D is possibly TRBD1 (5 bases). V lost 6 bases, J lost 8 bases, and 17 bases lay in between. This CDR3 is 15 amino acids long. The germline V gene encodes CDR1 MNHNS and CDR2 SASEGT. The CDR3 DNA sequence: TGTGCCAGCAGCCCGGACAAGGGTAGTTATTCACCCCTCCACTTT. As protein: CASSPDKGSYSPLHF.

This chain uses TRBV14 with TRBJ2-5; tentative D call: TRBD1 (5 bases). V lost 2 bases and J 5 bases, leaving 6 bases between the germline ends. Germline CDR1 reads SGHDN; CDR2 reads FVKESK. The CDR3 length is 12 residues. The CDR3 sequence is CASSQNRETQYF. The CDR3 nucleotides read TGTGCCAGCAGCCAAAACAGGGAGACCCAGTACTTC. The complete variable domain, with remaining parts taken from reference TRBV14 and TRBJ2-5, reads EAGVTQFPSHSVIEKGQTVTLRCDPISGHDNLYWYRRVMGKEIKFLLHFVKESKQDESGMPNNRFLAERTGGTYSTLKVQPAELEDSGVYFCASSQNRETQYFGPGTRLLVL.

CDR3 amino acids: CASSWRTGELFF. The CDR3 coding sequence is TGTGCCAGCAGCTGGAGGACCGGGGAGCTGTTTTTT. This rearrangement joins TRBV5-6 to TRBJ2-2; D is perhaps TRBD2 (5 bases). The CDR3 has 12 amino acids. Germline CDR1 SGHDT, CDR2 YYEEEE. The V and J ends lost 3 bases and 5 bases respectively, with 5 bases between them.

The genes are TRBV4-3 and TRBJ1-1; TRBD1 might be the D (6 bases). This CDR3 has 17 residues. Per the germline V gene, CDR1 is LGHNA and CDR2 is YSLEER. The V and J ends lost 0 bases and 2 bases respectively, with 16 bases between them. CDR3 amino acids: CASSQDPPGQPNTEAFF. The CDR3 DNA reads TGCGCCAGCAGCCAAGATCCACCGGGACAACCAAACACTGAAGCTTTCTTT.

In its sample, this clone was seen once. This rearrangement joins TRBV7-2 to TRBJ2-2; 8 bases align to TRBD1. Germline CDR1 reads SGHTA; CDR2 reads FQGNSA. J gave up 2 bases and V 5 bases, and 13 bases lay outside the gene matches. The length of the CDR3 is 18 residues. CDR3 in DNA: TGTGCCAGCAGCCCCGAAAGGTTGACAGGGGCCAACACCGGGGAGCTGTTTTTT. The encoded protein is CASSPERLTGANTGELFF.

This clone was observed a few times. At one end the junction does not follow the germline gene, possibly because of a read error. The gene calls are TRBV7-7 and TRBJ2-1, with 10 bases that match TRBD2. CDR3 size: 18 residues. Germline CDR1 and CDR2: SSHAT and FNYEAQ (reference sequence). The CDR3 sequence: CASSLQLAGTHSYNEQFF. CDR3 DNA sequence: TGTGCTAGCAGCTTACAACTAGCGGGGACCCACTCCTACAATGAGCAGTTCTTC.

The chain joins TRBV6-5 to TRBJ2-7; TRBD1 aligns across 8 bases. V lost 6 bases and J lost 5; bases outside the gene matches: 9. CDR1 MNHEY and CDR2 SVGAGI come from the germline V gene. The CDR3 sequence is 14 residues long. The CDR3 coding sequence is TGTGCCAGCAGCCGACAGGGGACAGGCAACGAGCAGTACTTC. It specifies CASSRQGTGNEQYF.

The rearrangement links TRBV10-3 to TRBJ2-7, with TRBD2 as a possible D gene (6 bases). The V end was cut by 0 bases, the J end by 3 bases, with 12 bases between. The CDR3 spans 15 residues. Germline V lookup: CDR1 ENHRY, CDR2 SYGVKD. The CDR3 DNA sequence: TGTGCCATCAGTGAGTCTGGGGGGTCTGGCTACGAGCAGTACTTC. Protein sequence: CAISESGGSGYEQYF.

This chain links TRBV6-5 with TRBJ1-2, with D possibly TRBD1 on 5 matching bases. Deletions cut 1 base from V and 6 bases from J, with 15 bases between. Per germline, CDR1 MNHEY and CDR2 SVGAGI. This CDR3 has 15 residues. The CDR3 DNA is TGTGCCAGCAGTTACTGGGGCGACGGCCGGGATGGCTACACCTTC. The encoded protein is CASSYWGDGRDGYTF.

The V and J genes are TRBV10-1 and TRBJ1-2; no clear D. CDR3 length: 13 residues. The germline V and J ends were trimmed by 2 bases and 2 bases, with 6 bases remaining between them. Germline CDR1 and CDR2: WNHNN and SYGVQD (reference sequence). CDR3 loop: CASSETVNYGYTF. The CDR3, as DNA: TGCGCCAGCAGTGAGACGGTGAACTATGGCTACACCTTC.

This clone was detected a few times. The J gene is TRBJ2-7, the V gene TRBV6-6; 7 positions match TRBD2. The CDR3 runs to 13 residues. Germline values: CDR1 MNHNY, CDR2 SVGAGI (reference sequence). The junction had 8 bases not matched to a gene; V was cut back by 7 bases and J by 5 bases. CDR3 protein: CASTVAGWNEQYF. The CDR3, as DNA: TGTGCCAGCACAGTAGCGGGCTGGAACGAGCAGTACTTC.

The gene calls are TRBV10-2 and TRBJ2-2; 14 positions match TRBD2. This CDR3 is built from 15 residues. The germline gives CDR1 WSHSY, CDR2 SAAADI. V lost 4 bases to trimming and J lost 6 bases; unmatched junction nucleotides: 1. The CDR3 sequence: CASSGLAGGPGELFF. In nucleotides, the CDR3 is TGCGCCAGCAGTGGACTAGCGGGGGGGCCCGGGGAGCTGTTTTTT.

CDR3 in DNA: TGTGCCAGCAGCCTCCAGGGGGCACAAGGAAACACCATATATTTT. Its translation: CASSLQGAQGNTIYF. The chain couples TRBV28 to TRBJ1-3; 8 nucleotides line up with TRBD1. Germline values: CDR1 MDHEN, CDR2 SYDVKM. CDR3 length: 15 residues. The ends lost 6 bases at V and 4 bases at J; junction bases unmatched: 8. Together with reference TRBV28 and TRBJ1-3, the CDR3 gives the full variable domain: DVKVTQSSRYLVKRTGEKVFLECVQDMDHENMFWYRQDPGLGLRLIYFSYDVKMKEKGDIPEGYSVSREKKERFSLILESASTNQTSMYLCASSLQGAQGNTIYFGEGSWLTVV.

This sequence joins TRBV4-3 and TRBJ2-7, with 7 bases matching TRBD2. The CDR3 contains 16 residues. Germline CDR1 LGHNA, CDR2 YSLEER. The ends lost 0 bases at V and 3 bases at J; junction bases unmatched: 8. Here the CDR3 reads CASSQDPTGGGYEQYF. CDR3 in DNA: TGCGCCAGCAGCCAAGACCCGACTGGCGGGGGCTACGAGCAGTACTTC.

This clone was counted between two and nine times. This sequence joins TRBV2 and TRBJ1-5, with 9 bases identical to TRBD1. The CDR3 length is 15 residues. The germline CDR1 and CDR2 sequences are SNHLY and FYNNEI. Losses at the gene ends were 7 bases for V and 3 bases for J; bases not matched to a gene: 7. The CDR3 region has the DNA TGTGCCAGCAACCGACAGGGGGAGACCAATCAGCCCCAGCATTTT. Amino acid sequence: CASNRQGETNQPQHF.

V usage is TRBV11-3 and J usage is TRBJ2-7; D is ambiguous. V gave up 3 bases and J gave up 2 bases, with 2 bases separating them. The CDR3 length is 11 residues. Germline lookup yields CDR1 SGHNT and CDR2 YENEEA. The CDR3 region is CASSFTYEQYF. Here the CDR3 DNA reads TGTGCCAGCAGCTTCACCTACGAGCAGTACTTC.

The gene calls are TRBV5-6 and TRBJ1-1; D not resolved. This CDR3 comprises 14 residues. Germline V gene lookup returns CDR1 SGHDT and CDR2 YYEEEE. V dropped 4 bases and J dropped 0 bases, with 10 bases sitting between them. As DNA, the CDR3 is TGTGCCAGCAGCCCATCCATCATGAACACTGAAGCTTTCTTT. As protein: CASSPSIMNTEAFF. The variable domain in full, with the rest retrieved from reference TRBV5-6 and TRBJ1-1, is DAGVTQSPTHLIKTRGQQVTLRCSPKSGHDTVSWYQQALGQGPQFIFQYYEEEERQRGNFPDRFSGHQFPNYSSELNVNALLLGDSALYLCASSPSIMNTEAFFGQGTRLTVV.

V usage is TRBV5-1 and J usage is TRBJ2-5, with 7 bases identical to TRBD1. From germline, CDR1 is SGHRS and CDR2 YFSETQ. CDR3 length equals 15 residues. V trimming: 4 bases; J trimming: 2 bases; junction bases outside the gene matches: 8. The CDR3 here is CASSLPGQTQETQYF. The CDR3 nucleotides are TGCGCCAGCAGCCTACCGGGACAGACACAAGAGACCCAGTACTTC.

This chain links TRBV29-1 with TRBJ1-4; no reliable D call. Germline assignment: CDR1 SQVTM and CDR2 ANQGSEA. V lost 5 bases, J lost 7 bases, and 14 bases lay in between. CDR3 length: 13 residues. In DNA, the CDR3 is TGCAGCGTTAAGTCTAGCCTGGGTGAAAAACTGTTTTTT. Encoded protein: CSVKSSLGEKLFF.

The chain couples TRBV10-3 to TRBJ2-6, with a tentative D call TRBD2 (5 bases). The CDR3 sequence is 16 residues long. The germline CDR1 and CDR2 sequences are ENHRY and SYGVKD. The V end was cut by 0 bases, the J end by 2 bases, with 8 bases between. The CDR3 DNA is TGTGCCATCAGTGAGTCCTGGGGAGCTGGGGCCAACGTCCTGACTTTC. Residues: CAISESWGAGANVLTF.

The rearrangement uses TRBV11-1 and TRBJ2-7; 9 bases align to TRBD1. CDR1 and CDR2 (germline): SGHAT, FQDESV (reference sequence). V was clipped by 5 bases and J by 6 bases; unmatched bases: 11. CDR3 length: 15 residues. The CDR3 loop reads CASSLTGQGFSEQYF. CDR3 nucleotides: TGTGCCAGCAGCCTTACGGGACAGGGATTTTCCGAGCAGTACTTC.

The chain links TRBV10-3 to TRBJ1-2; no firm D call. The V gene lost 0 bases and the J gene lost 6 bases, with 17 bases spanning the gap. Germline V gene data show CDR1 as ENHRY and CDR2 as SYGVKD. This CDR3 contains 16 residues. CDR3 residues: CAISESLEYGWDGYTF. CDR3 sequence (DNA): TGTGCCATCAGTGAGTCATTAGAATACGGGTGGGATGGCTACACCTTC.

This clone has only a few counts. The chain recombines TRBV27 with TRBJ2-7; TRBD1 matches at 9 bases. The CDR3 length is 14 residues. Per germline, CDR1 MNHEY and CDR2 SMNVEV (reference sequence). J lost 3 bases, V lost 7 bases, and 7 bases had no gene match. The CDR3 reads CASTTGGANYEQYF. The CDR3 DNA sequence: TGTGCCAGCACTACAGGGGGCGCGAACTACGAGCAGTACTTC.

This clone came up once. V usage is TRBV25-1 and J usage is TRBJ2-5; no definite D call. The J call may be in error: the DNA end matches TRBJ2-7 better. Germline assignment: CDR1 MGHDK and CDR2 SYGVNS. The CDR3 sequence is 15 residues long. CDR3 residues: CASSELGRTPYEQYF. CDR3 bases: TGTGCCAGCAGTGAATTGGGCCGAACTCCCTACGAGCAGTACTTC.

The V call is TRBV6-6, the J call TRBJ2-7; D perhaps matches TRBD1 (6 bases). The V gene lost 5 bases and the J gene lost 1 base, with 12 bases spanning the gap. Germline V gene sequence: CDR1 MNHNY, CDR2 SVGAGI (reference sequence). This CDR3 contains 14 residues. Here the CDR3 reads CASSRQDRSYEQYF. CDR3 nucleotides: TGTGCCAGCAGTCGGCAAGACAGGTCCTACGAGCAGTACTTC.

J is TRBJ1-1 and V is TRBV19, with a tentative D call TRBD1 (6 bases). CDR1 and CDR2 from the germline V gene are LNHDA and SQIVND (reference sequence). The ends were cut back, 3 bases at V and 0 bases at J, with 11 bases in the middle. CDR3 size: 15 residues. The CDR3 nucleotides are TGTGCCAGTAGTATGGGGGCACAGGTGAACACTGAAGCTTTCTTT. As protein: CASSMGAQVNTEAFF.